This T cell receptor beta chain derives from a study of vaccination effects on CD4 cells after COVID-19. In the study overall: ViraFEST used viral peptide pools to expand antigen-specific CD4+ T cells before sequencing.

The CDR3 is 13 amino acids. V was trimmed by 0 bases and J by 2 bases, leaving 0 bases between them. Per the germline V gene, CDR1 is SGDLS and CDR2 is YYNGEE. As regards this clone: No antigen is known for it.

Scientists isolated CD4+ T cells after a roughly 9-day culture period ended. Each person got two doses of an mRNA SARS-CoV-2 vaccine, BNT162b2 or mRNA-1273. Sequencing was performed with immunoSEQ multiplex PCR; in TCRdb, only in-frame clones are kept and a portion is missing. The sample consists of 65,000 to 90,000 clones, around 69% of them appearing once. Source: CD4+ T cells from PBMCs cultured without peptide, taken after COVID-19 vaccination. The chain couples TRBV9 to TRBJ2-6, with unresolved D. The sequence came from a human donor who received a COVID-19 vaccine. The CDR3 spells CASSVAGANVLTF. The CDR3 DNA is TGTGCCAGCAGCGTAGCTGGGGCCAACGTCCTGACTTTC.